These T cell receptor beta chains were read from a single sample in a study of cytomegalovirus exposure and HLA in healthy donors. Measured with immunoSEQ multiplex PCR; TCRdb has only the in-frame clones, and not every one. Of fewer than 100,000 clones listed, 7.5% to 8.5% are singletons. The specimen sequenced was PBMCs. The receptors originated from a man in his fifties or sixties in good health and CMV-seronegative. CDR3s include the opening cysteine and the closing phenylalanine or tryptophan. Fields, in order: CDR3 protein, CDR3 DNA, clone size, D gene, V gene, J gene. The D gene is left open where the match is weak. Where a row states a size, it is once, few, many or the class of an expanded clone; other rows omit it.

CDR3 protein: CASSYSTRTGGNTQYF
CDR3 DNA: TGTGCCAGCAGTTACTCCACGAGGACAGGGGGTAACACGCAGTATTTT
clone size: -
D gene: TRBD1
V gene: TRBV6-5
J gene: TRBJ2-3

CDR3 protein: CASSPGQTYEQYF
CDR3 DNA: TGTGCCAGCAGCCCGGGACAGACATACGAGCAGTACTTC
clone size: -
D gene: TRBD1
V gene: TRBV28
J gene: TRBJ2-7

CDR3 protein: CSVEGGLGTGPSQYF
CDR3 DNA: TGCAGCGTTGAGGGGGGTTTGGGGACAGGGCCTTCCCAGTACTTC
clone size: -
D gene: TRBD1
V gene: TRBV29-1
J gene: TRBJ2-7

CDR3 protein: CASSLRLAEVNTGELFF
CDR3 DNA: TGCGCCAGCAGCTTGCGCCTAGCGGAAGTGAACACCGGGGAGCTGTTTTTT
clone size: few
D gene: TRBD2
V gene: TRBV5-1
J gene: TRBJ2-2

CDR3 protein: CASSEAQGSADTQYF
CDR3 DNA: TGTGCCAGCAGTGAAGCTCAGGGGTCTGCAGATACGCAGTATTTT
clone size: few
D gene: -
V gene: TRBV6-1
J gene: TRBJ2-3

CDR3 protein: CASSTQGVSGANVLTF
CDR3 DNA: TGTGCCAGCAGCACTCAGGGGGTCTCTGGGGCCAACGTCCTGACTTTC
clone size: -
D gene: TRBD1
V gene: TRBV9
J gene: TRBJ2-6

CDR3 protein: CASSTGQGANTEAFF
CDR3 DNA: TGCGCCAGCAGCACCGGACAGGGAGCGAACACTGAAGCTTTCTTT
clone size: few
D gene: TRBD1
V gene: TRBV5-1
J gene: TRBJ1-1

CDR3 protein: CASSSPMGRGSYNEQFF
CDR3 DNA: TGTGCCAGCAGTTCTCCCATGGGGCGGGGCTCCTACAATGAGCAGTTCTTC
clone size: -
D gene: -
V gene: TRBV28
J gene: TRBJ2-1

CDR3 protein: CASSLRLAGTGTQYF
CDR3 DNA: TGTGCCAGCAGCTTACGACTAGCGGGTACGGGGACCCAGTACTTC
clone size: -
D gene: TRBD2
V gene: TRBV7-2
J gene: TRBJ2-5

CDR3 protein: CASSHGGGEQFF
CDR3 DNA: TGTGCCAGCAGCCATGGAGGAGGTGAGCAGTTCTTC
clone size: -
D gene: -
V gene: TRBV7-8
J gene: TRBJ2-1

CDR3 protein: CASSNRVIAKNIQYF
CDR3 DNA: TGTGCCAGCAGTAACAGGGTGATAGCCAAAAACATTCAGTACTTC
clone size: few
D gene: -
V gene: TRBV7-2
J gene: TRBJ2-4

CDR3 protein: CASSFGGDAFF
CDR3 DNA: TGTGCCAGCAGTTTTGGTGGAGATGCTTTCTTT
clone size: -
D gene: -
V gene: TRBV6-6
J gene: TRBJ1-1

CDR3 protein: CATSPGDLGRADTQYF
CDR3 DNA: TGTGCCACCAGCCCGGGGGACCTCGGACGGGCAGATACGCAGTATTTT
clone size: few
D gene: -
V gene: TRBV15
J gene: TRBJ2-3

CDR3 protein: CASSLLPYNSPLHF
CDR3 DNA: TGTGCCAGCAGCTTACTTCCCTATAATTCACCCCTCCACTTT
clone size: -
D gene: -
V gene: TRBV6-6
J gene: TRBJ1-6

CDR3 protein: CASSLGPTSMDTQYF
CDR3 DNA: TGTGCCAGCAGCTTGGGCCCTACTAGCATGGATACGCAGTATTTT
clone size: few
D gene: -
V gene: TRBV13
J gene: TRBJ2-3

CDR3 protein: CASSFSGSSYEQYF
CDR3 DNA: TGTGCCAGCAGCTTTAGCGGGAGCTCCTACGAGCAGTACTTC
clone size: few
D gene: TRBD2
V gene: TRBV7-2
J gene: TRBJ2-7

CDR3 protein: CASSLIGTSGIGRQYF
CDR3 DNA: TGTGCCAGCAGTTTAATCGGGACTAGCGGGATAGGGCGGCAGTACTTC
clone size: -
D gene: TRBD2
V gene: TRBV6-5
J gene: TRBJ2-7

CDR3 protein: CASSTQGANTGELFF
CDR3 DNA: TGTGCCAGTAGTACCCAGGGGGCGAACACCGGGGAGCTGTTTTTT
clone size: few
D gene: TRBD1
V gene: TRBV19
J gene: TRBJ2-2

CDR3 protein: CASSEWGQGTYEQYF
CDR3 DNA: TGTGCCAGCAGTGAATGGGGACAGGGAACCTACGAGCAGTACTTC
clone size: few
D gene: TRBD1
V gene: TRBV6-1
J gene: TRBJ2-7

CDR3 protein: CASSPGTSSSYEQYF
CDR3 DNA: TGCGCCAGCAGCCCCGGGACTAGCAGCTCCTACGAGCAGTACTTC
clone size: -
D gene: TRBD2
V gene: TRBV28
J gene: TRBJ2-7

CDR3 protein: CASSSFSGGLYNEQFF
CDR3 DNA: TGTGCCAGCAGTTCTTTTTCAGGGGGCCTCTACAATGAGCAGTTCTTC
clone size: -
D gene: TRBD1
V gene: TRBV28
J gene: TRBJ2-1

CDR3 protein: CASSVEASGTQETQYF
CDR3 DNA: TGTGCCAGCAGCGTTGAGGCTAGCGGGACCCAAGAGACCCAGTACTTC
clone size: -
D gene: TRBD2
V gene: TRBV9
J gene: TRBJ2-5

CDR3 protein: CASSSRQGKETQYF
CDR3 DNA: TGTGCCAGCAGCTCACGACAGGGGAAAGAGACCCAGTACTTC
clone size: few
D gene: TRBD1
V gene: TRBV5-4
J gene: TRBJ2-5

CDR3 protein: CASSSDAGGRETQYF
CDR3 DNA: TGTGCCAGCAGCTCCGACGCAGGGGGCAGGGAGACCCAGTACTTC
clone size: -
D gene: TRBD1
V gene: TRBV5-4
J gene: TRBJ2-5

CDR3 protein: CASSSSAGGNNEQFF
CDR3 DNA: TGTGCCAGCAGCTCGTCGGCGGGAGGGAACAATGAGCAGTTCTTC
clone size: few
D gene: TRBD2
V gene: TRBV5-5
J gene: TRBJ2-1

CDR3 protein: CASSWSPQETQYF
CDR3 DNA: TGTGCCAGCAGCTGGAGCCCCCAAGAGACCCAGTACTTC
clone size: -
D gene: -
V gene: TRBV11-1
J gene: TRBJ2-5

CDR3 protein: CASSLALQGNNEQFF
CDR3 DNA: TGCGCCAGCAGCTTGGCCTTACAGGGGAACAATGAGCAGTTCTTC
clone size: -
D gene: TRBD1
V gene: TRBV5-1
J gene: TRBJ2-1

CDR3 protein: CASSFPQGAGAEQFF
CDR3 DNA: TGTGCCAGCAGTTTCCCGCAGGGAGCGGGAGCGGAGCAGTTCTTC
clone size: few
D gene: TRBD2
V gene: TRBV28
J gene: TRBJ2-1

CDR3 protein: CASSLDRVVETQYF
CDR3 DNA: TGTGCCAGCAGTTTGGACAGGGTGGTCGAGACCCAGTACTTC
clone size: -
D gene: TRBD1
V gene: TRBV28
J gene: TRBJ2-5

CDR3 protein: CASEAELNYGYTF
CDR3 DNA: TGTGCCAGCGAGGCGGAGCTTAACTATGGCTACACCTTC
clone size: -
D gene: -
V gene: TRBV6-1
J gene: TRBJ1-2

CDR3 protein: CASSPTDRGNTEAFF
CDR3 DNA: TGTGCCAGCTCACCCACGGACAGGGGGAACACTGAAGCTTTCTTT
clone size: -
D gene: TRBD1
V gene: TRBV18
J gene: TRBJ1-1

CDR3 protein: CASSQDRSGGSLAKNIQYF
CDR3 DNA: TGCGCCAGCAGCCAAGACAGGTCGGGAGGGAGCCTAGCCAAAAACATTCAGTACTTC
clone size: -
D gene: TRBD2
V gene: TRBV4-1
J gene: TRBJ2-4

CDR3 protein: CASSPPGQGEKAFF
CDR3 DNA: TGTGCCAGCAGCCCTCCCGGACAGGGGGAGAAAGCTTTCTTT
clone size: few
D gene: TRBD1
V gene: TRBV6-5
J gene: TRBJ1-1

CDR3 protein: CASSPEGAEAFF
CDR3 DNA: TGTGCCAGCTCACCAGAGGGGGCTGAAGCTTTCTTT
clone size: few
D gene: -
V gene: TRBV18
J gene: TRBJ1-1

CDR3 protein: CASSYSKSSYNSPLHF
CDR3 DNA: TGTGCCAGCAGTTACTCGAAGAGCTCCTATAATTCACCCCTCCACTTT
clone size: few
D gene: -
V gene: TRBV6-5
J gene: TRBJ1-6

CDR3 protein: CASSLRLAAEQYF
CDR3 DNA: TGTGCCAGCAGTTTACGGCTAGCGGCCGAGCAGTACTTC
clone size: -
D gene: TRBD2
V gene: TRBV27
J gene: TRBJ2-7

CDR3 protein: CASSSRDRGKETQYF
CDR3 DNA: TGTGCCAGCAGTTCCCGGGACAGGGGAAAGGAGACCCAGTACTTC
clone size: few
D gene: TRBD1
V gene: TRBV6-6
J gene: TRBJ2-5

CDR3 protein: CASSLGGWGEQFF
CDR3 DNA: TGTGCCAGCAGCTTAGGAGGATGGGGCGAGCAGTTCTTC
clone size: -
D gene: -
V gene: TRBV7-2
J gene: TRBJ2-1

CDR3 protein: CASSLRGSQETQYF
CDR3 DNA: TGCGCCAGCAGCCTGCGCGGTAGCCAAGAGACCCAGTACTTC
clone size: few
D gene: -
V gene: TRBV5-1
J gene: TRBJ2-5

CDR3 protein: CASSRNQGNQPQHF
CDR3 DNA: TGTGCCAGCAGTAGAAATCAGGGGAATCAGCCCCAGCATTTT
clone size: -
D gene: -
V gene: TRBV6-5
J gene: TRBJ1-5

CDR3 protein: CASSYTLERLGYTF
CDR3 DNA: TGTGCCAGTAGTTATACCCTCGAGAGGCTTGGCTACACCTTC
clone size: few
D gene: -
V gene: TRBV19
J gene: TRBJ1-2

CDR3 protein: CASSSGQGVNSPLHF
CDR3 DNA: TGTGCCAGCAGTTCGGGACAGGGGGTGAATTCACCCCTCCACTTT
clone size: -
D gene: TRBD1
V gene: TRBV28
J gene: TRBJ1-6

CDR3 protein: CASSGTSGGSYEQYF
CDR3 DNA: TGTGCCAGCTCCGGGACTAGCGGGGGCTCCTACGAGCAGTACTTC
clone size: -
D gene: TRBD2
V gene: TRBV28
J gene: TRBJ2-7

CDR3 protein: CATSRDRAGGSNTEAFF
CDR3 DNA: TGTGCCACCAGCAGAGATCGGGCAGGGGGGTCGAACACTGAAGCTTTCTTT
clone size: few
D gene: TRBD1
V gene: TRBV15
J gene: TRBJ1-1

CDR3 protein: CAWTIGAGGSNEQFF
CDR3 DNA: TGTGCCTGGACAATAGGCGCGGGAGGGTCCAATGAGCAGTTCTTC
clone size: -
D gene: TRBD2
V gene: TRBV30
J gene: TRBJ2-1

CDR3 protein: CAALRGGTTEAFF
CDR3 DNA: TGTGCCGCCCTGAGGGGGGGAACAACTGAAGCTTTCTTT
clone size: -
D gene: -
V gene: TRBV10-3
J gene: TRBJ1-1

CDR3 protein: CASSSRDRGAGANVLTF
CDR3 DNA: TGTGCCAGCAGCTCTCGGGACAGGGGTGCTGGGGCCAACGTCCTGACTTTC
clone size: few
D gene: TRBD1
V gene: TRBV4-2
J gene: TRBJ2-6

CDR3 protein: CASSATGFGYTF
CDR3 DNA: TGTGCCAGCAGTGCCACGGGTTTCGGCTACACCTTC
clone size: few
D gene: -
V gene: TRBV6-1
J gene: TRBJ1-2

CDR3 protein: CASSRNRESPLHF
CDR3 DNA: TGTGCCAGCAGCCGGAACAGGGAATCACCCCTCCACTTT
clone size: -
D gene: -
V gene: TRBV14
J gene: TRBJ1-6

CDR3 protein: CASRPGLRTDTQYF
CDR3 DNA: TGTGCCAGCAGACCGGGACTAAGGACCGATACGCAGTATTTT
clone size: -
D gene: TRBD2
V gene: TRBV2
J gene: TRBJ2-3

CDR3 protein: CASRSGTANTGELFF
CDR3 DNA: TGTGCCAGCAGAAGCGGGACGGCGAACACCGGGGAGCTGTTTTTT
clone size: few
D gene: TRBD2
V gene: TRBV6-1
J gene: TRBJ2-2

CDR3 protein: CASSQVPGGLSEAFF
CDR3 DNA: TGCGCCAGCAGCCAAGTGCCAGGCGGGTTATCTGAAGCTTTCTTT
clone size: -
D gene: -
V gene: TRBV4-3
J gene: TRBJ1-1